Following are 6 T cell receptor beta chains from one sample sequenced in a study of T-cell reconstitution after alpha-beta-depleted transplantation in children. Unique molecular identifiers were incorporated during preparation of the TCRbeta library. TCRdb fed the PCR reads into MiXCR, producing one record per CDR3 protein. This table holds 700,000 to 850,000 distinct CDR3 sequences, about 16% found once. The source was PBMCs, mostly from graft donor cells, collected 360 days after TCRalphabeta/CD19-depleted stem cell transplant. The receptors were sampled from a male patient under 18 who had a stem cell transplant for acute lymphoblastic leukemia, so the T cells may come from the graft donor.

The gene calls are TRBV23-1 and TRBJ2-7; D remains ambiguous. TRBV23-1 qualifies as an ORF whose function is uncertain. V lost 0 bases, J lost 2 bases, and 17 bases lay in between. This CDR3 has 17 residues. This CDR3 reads CASSQSSTVSYPYEQYF. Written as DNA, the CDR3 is TGCGCCAGCAGTCAATCGTCGACTGTCTCCTATCCCTACGAGCAGTACTTC.

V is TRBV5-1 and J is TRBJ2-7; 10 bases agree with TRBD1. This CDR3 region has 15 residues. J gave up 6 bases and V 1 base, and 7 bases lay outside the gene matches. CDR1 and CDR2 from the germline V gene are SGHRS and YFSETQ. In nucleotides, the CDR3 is TGCGCCAGCAGCTTGTTTGGGACAGGGGTATCCGAGCAGTACTTC. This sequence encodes CASSLFGTGVSEQYF. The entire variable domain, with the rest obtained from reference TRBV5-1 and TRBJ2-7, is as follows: KAGVTQTPRYLIKTRGQQVTLSCSPISGHRSVSWYQQTPGQGLQFLFEYFSETQRNKGNFPGRFSGRQFSNSRSEMNVSTLELGDSALYLCASSLFGTGVSEQYFGPGTRLTVT.

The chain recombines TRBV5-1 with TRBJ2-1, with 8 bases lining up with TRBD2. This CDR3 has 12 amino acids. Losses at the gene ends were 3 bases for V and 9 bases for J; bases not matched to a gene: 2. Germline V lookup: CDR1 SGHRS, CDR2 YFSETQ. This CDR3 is CASSYTSGEQFF. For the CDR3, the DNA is TGCGCCAGCAGCTACACTAGCGGTGAGCAGTTCTTC. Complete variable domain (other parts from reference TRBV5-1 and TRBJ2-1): KAGVTQTPRYLIKTRGQQVTLSCSPISGHRSVSWYQQTPGQGLQFLFEYFSETQRNKGNFPGRFSGRQFSNSRSEMNVSTLELGDSALYLCASSYTSGEQFFGPGTRLTVL.

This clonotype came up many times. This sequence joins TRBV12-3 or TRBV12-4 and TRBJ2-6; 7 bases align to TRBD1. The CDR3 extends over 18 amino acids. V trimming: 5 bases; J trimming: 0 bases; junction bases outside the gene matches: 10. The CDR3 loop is CASSPKDRFYSGANVLTF. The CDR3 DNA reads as TGTGCCAGCAGTCCGAAGGACAGGTTCTACTCTGGGGCCAACGTCCTGACTTTC.

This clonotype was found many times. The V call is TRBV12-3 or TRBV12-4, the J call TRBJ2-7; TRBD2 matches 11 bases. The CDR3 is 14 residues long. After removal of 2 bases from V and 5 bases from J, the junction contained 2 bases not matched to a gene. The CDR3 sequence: CASSLTSGRHEQYF. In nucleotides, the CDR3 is TGTGCCAGCAGTTTAACTAGCGGGAGACACGAGCAGTACTTC.

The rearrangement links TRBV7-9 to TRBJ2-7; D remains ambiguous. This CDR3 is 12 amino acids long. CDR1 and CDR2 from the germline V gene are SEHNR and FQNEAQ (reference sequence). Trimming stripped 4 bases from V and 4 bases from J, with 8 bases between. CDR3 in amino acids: CASSSIIYEQYF. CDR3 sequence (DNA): TGTGCCAGCAGCTCCATAATTTACGAGCAGTACTTC.